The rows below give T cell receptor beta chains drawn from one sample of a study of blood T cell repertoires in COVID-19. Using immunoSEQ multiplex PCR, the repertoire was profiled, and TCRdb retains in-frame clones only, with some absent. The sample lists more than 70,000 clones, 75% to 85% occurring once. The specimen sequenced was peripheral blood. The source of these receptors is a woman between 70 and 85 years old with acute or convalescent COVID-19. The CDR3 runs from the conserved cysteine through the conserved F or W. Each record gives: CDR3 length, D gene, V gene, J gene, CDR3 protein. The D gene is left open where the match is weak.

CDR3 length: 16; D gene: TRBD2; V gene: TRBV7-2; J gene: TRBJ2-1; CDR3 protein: CASSLRASGSRSEQFF
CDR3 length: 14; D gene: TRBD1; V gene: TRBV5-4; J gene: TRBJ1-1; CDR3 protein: CASTKGQKDTEAFF
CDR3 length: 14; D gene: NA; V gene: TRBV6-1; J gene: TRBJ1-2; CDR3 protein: CASRDSPSNYGYTF
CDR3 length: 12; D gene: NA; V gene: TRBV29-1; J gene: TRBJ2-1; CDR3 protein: CSVVVSVDEQFF
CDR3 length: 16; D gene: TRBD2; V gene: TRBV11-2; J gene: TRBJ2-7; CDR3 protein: CASSLTSGRAGYEQYF
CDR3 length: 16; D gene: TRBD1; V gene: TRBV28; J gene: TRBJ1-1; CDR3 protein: CASRLRQGATISEAFF
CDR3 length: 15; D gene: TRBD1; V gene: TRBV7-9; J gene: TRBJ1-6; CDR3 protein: CASSLAGTGNSPLHF
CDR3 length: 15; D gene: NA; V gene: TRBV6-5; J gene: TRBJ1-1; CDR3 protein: CASSYISGRGTEAFF
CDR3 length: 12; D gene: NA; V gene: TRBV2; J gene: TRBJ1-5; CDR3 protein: CASKRGNQPQHF
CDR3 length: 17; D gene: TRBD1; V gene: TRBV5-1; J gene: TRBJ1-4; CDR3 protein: CASSLGTGGVGNEKLFF
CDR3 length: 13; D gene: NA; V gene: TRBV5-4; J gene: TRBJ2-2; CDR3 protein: CASAGTTTGELFF
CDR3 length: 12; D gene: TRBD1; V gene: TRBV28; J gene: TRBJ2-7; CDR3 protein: CATTGDTYEQYF
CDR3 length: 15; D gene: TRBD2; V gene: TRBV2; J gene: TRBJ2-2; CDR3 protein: CASSEIAGDTGELFF
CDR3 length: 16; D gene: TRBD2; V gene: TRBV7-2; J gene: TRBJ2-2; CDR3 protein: CASSLGTSGITGELFF
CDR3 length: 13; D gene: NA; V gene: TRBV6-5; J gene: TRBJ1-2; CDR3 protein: CASSQTRVNGYTF
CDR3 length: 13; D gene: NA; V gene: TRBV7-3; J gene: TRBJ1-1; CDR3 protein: CASSPGQRAEAFF
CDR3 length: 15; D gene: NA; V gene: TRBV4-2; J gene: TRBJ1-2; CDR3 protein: CASSQDRGIDYGYTF
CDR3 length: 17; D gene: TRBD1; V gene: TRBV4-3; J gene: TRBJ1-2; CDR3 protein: CASSQDRGAGQGYGYTF
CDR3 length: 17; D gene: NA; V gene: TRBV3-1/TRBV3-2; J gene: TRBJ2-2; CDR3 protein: CASSQDRGTFNTGELFF
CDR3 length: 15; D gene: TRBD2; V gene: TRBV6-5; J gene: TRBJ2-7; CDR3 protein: CASRSLAGGPGEQYF
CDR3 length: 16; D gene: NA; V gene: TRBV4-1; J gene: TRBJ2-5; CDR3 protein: CASSQGDAGATETQYF
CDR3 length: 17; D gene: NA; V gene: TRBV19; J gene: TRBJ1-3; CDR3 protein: CASSISLGPAGGNTIYF
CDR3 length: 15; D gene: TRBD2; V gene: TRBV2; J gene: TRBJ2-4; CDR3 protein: CASSAGTSGRSIQYF
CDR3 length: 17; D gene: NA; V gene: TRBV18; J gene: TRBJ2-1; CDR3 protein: CASSPSRGQYSYNEQFF
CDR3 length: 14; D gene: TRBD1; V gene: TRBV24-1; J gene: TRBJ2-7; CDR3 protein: CATSATGDPYEQYF
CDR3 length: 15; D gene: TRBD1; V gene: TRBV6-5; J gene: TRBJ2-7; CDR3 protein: CASIAGTGASYEQYF
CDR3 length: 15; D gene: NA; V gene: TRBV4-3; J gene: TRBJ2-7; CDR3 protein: CASSQDMRGAYEQYF
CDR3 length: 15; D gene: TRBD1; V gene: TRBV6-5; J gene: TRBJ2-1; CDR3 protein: CASTPPGQGYNEQFF
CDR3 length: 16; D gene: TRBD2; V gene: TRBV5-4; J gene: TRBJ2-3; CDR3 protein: CASRSGLAGVTDTQYF
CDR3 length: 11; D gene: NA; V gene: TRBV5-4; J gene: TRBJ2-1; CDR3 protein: CASSRGDEQFF
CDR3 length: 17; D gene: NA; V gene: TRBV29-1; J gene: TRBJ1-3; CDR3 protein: CSVEDRTAPGSGNTIYF
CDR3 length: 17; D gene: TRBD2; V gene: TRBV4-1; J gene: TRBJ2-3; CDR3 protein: CASSPATGGSWTDTQYF
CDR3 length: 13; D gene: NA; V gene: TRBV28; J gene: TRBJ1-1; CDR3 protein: CASSSDRFGEAFF
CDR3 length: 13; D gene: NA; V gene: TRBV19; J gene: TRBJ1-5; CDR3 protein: CASSKQGSQPQHF
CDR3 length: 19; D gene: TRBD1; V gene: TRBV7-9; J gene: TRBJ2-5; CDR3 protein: CASSLNRGRFRPIQETQYF
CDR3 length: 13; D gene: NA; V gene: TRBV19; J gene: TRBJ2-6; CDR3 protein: CASSPLGANVLTF